The 20 T cell receptor beta chains presented below share a single source sample, sequenced in a study of post-analysis software for immune sequencing data. The TCR beta cDNA libraries contained unique molecular identifiers. TCRdb reprocessed the PCR reads via MiXCR and lists one record per CDR3 protein. The sample holds approximately 250,000 distinct CDR3 sequences, 30% to 45% seen once. General observations from the study: There were four or five TRBV segments more frequent in patients than controls, and TRBV5-6, TRBV5-1 and TRBV20-1 were among them.

Their recognized antigens are unknown. Sequencing used blood. These receptors were collected from a girl between 10 and 17 years old with multiple sclerosis.

This clonotype was counted at least ten times. The V and J genes are TRBV3-1 and TRBJ2-1, with D possibly matching TRBD2 (6 bases). Germline V gene data show CDR1 as LGHDT and CDR2 as YNNKEL (reference sequence). CDR3 size: 12 residues. V gave up 4 bases and J gave up 12 bases, with 13 bases separating them. DNA for the CDR3: TGTGCCAGCAGCCCTGTCGGGGGAGCGCAGTTCTTC. This translates into CASSPVGGAQFF.

This clonotype was counted between two and nine times. The CDR3 is CASSEGTGAFQPQHF. CDR3 in DNA: TGTGCCAGCAGTGAGGGCACAGGGGCGTTTCAGCCCCAGCATTTT. The chain employs TRBV6-1 and TRBJ1-5; 7 bases align to TRBD1. Trimming cost V 3 bases and J 6 bases; bases outside gene matches: 8. The CDR3 spans 15 residues. CDR1 and CDR2 (germline): MNHNS, SASEGT.

This clonotype came up many times. The CDR3, as DNA: TGTGCCAGCAGCCAAGATAGCGGGATCCAAGAGACCCAGTACTTC. Translating it yields CASSQDSGIQETQYF. V is TRBV14 and J is TRBJ2-5; 8 bases are a match to TRBD2. The CDR3 is made up of 15 amino acids. Germline-derived CDR1 and CDR2 are SGHDN and FVKESK. Trimming removed 0 bases from V and 1 base from J; junction bases left unmatched: 1. Based on the CDR3 plus reference TRBV14 and TRBJ2-5, the full variable domain is EAGVTQFPSHSVIEKGQTVTLRCDPISGHDNLYWYRRVMGKEIKFLLHFVKESKQDESGMPNNRFLAERTGGTYSTLKVQPAELEDSGVYFCASSQDSGIQETQYFGPGTRLLVL.

This clonotype appeared many times. V usage is TRBV5-6 and J usage is TRBJ2-7, with D perhaps assigned TRBD1 or TRBD2 (5 bases each). The germline gives CDR1 SGHDT, CDR2 YYEEEE. The ends were cut back, 2 bases at V and 7 bases at J, with 16 bases in the middle. CDR3 length: 14 amino acids. The CDR3 nucleotides read TGTGCCAGCAGCTTCCGGGACCGATGGGGGGAGCAGTACTTC. This translates into CASSFRDRWGEQYF.

The V call is TRBV2, the J call TRBJ1-5; D unclear. Germline V gene data show CDR1 as SNHLY and CDR2 as FYNNEI. Trimming took 4 bases from V and 6 from J, leaving 16 bases between them. This CDR3 spans 15 amino acids. DNA of the CDR3: TGTGCCAGCAGTGCCGGGGAGTTTTTGTCTCAGCCCCAGCATTTT. It yields the protein CASSAGEFLSQPQHF. The full variable domain, rest sourced from reference TRBV2 and TRBJ1-5, is EPEVTQTPSHQVTQMGQEVILRCVPISNHLYFYWYRQILGQKVEFLVSFYNNEISEKSEIFDDQFSVERPDGSNFTLKIRSTKLEDSAMYFCASSAGEFLSQPQHFGDGTRLSIL.

This clonotype has ten or more counts. The V call is TRBV18, the J call TRBJ1-2; no clear D. This CDR3 is built from 13 residues. From germline, CDR1 is KGHSH and CDR2 LQKENI. V lost 4 bases and J 0 bases, leaving 6 bases between the germline ends. CDR3 DNA: TGTGCCAGCTCACGTCCACCTAACTATGGCTACACCTTC. This gives the protein CASSRPPNYGYTF.

The gene calls are TRBV3-1 and TRBJ2-3; D is possibly TRBD2 (6 bases). This CDR3 has 17 amino acids. Germline CDR1 is LGHDT and CDR2 is YNNKEL (reference sequence). The germline V and J ends were trimmed by 2 bases and 1 base, with 16 bases remaining between them. The CDR3 nucleotides are TGTGCCAGCAGCCAATTCCACCTTGGAGGGGGCACAGATACGCAGTATTTT. Its protein product is CASSQFHLGGGTDTQYF.

This clonotype was counted a single time. The CDR3 carries no conserved terminal phenylalanine or tryptophan, so it likely arises from a read error. The DNA is omitted, as the CDR3 cannot be located on it reliably, and the CDR3 follows TCRdb's listing. J is TRBJ2-1 and V is TRBV21-1; TRBD2 is the table's D call and was not checked against the DNA. TRBV21-1 is noted as a pseudogene. The CDR3 region is 16 residues in length, termini included. CDR3 in amino acids: CASSSGLVMQYNEQFL.

This clonotype was seen once. Possible read error: a much larger clone is one base away. This rearrangement joins TRBV24-1 to TRBJ2-6; D possibly corresponds to TRBD1 (7 bases). Germline assignment: CDR1 KGHDR and CDR2 SFDVKD. The CDR3 is 14 residues long. The DNA for the CDR3 is TGTGCCACCTCAGGGGGTGGCGGGGCCAACGTCCGGACTTTC. This translates into CATSGGGGANVRTF.

This clonotype has at least ten counts. The rearrangement uses TRBV5-5 and TRBJ2-2, with TRBD1 identical over 9 bases. This CDR3 spans 18 amino acids. CDR1 is SGHKS and CDR2 is YYEKEE in the germline V gene (reference sequence). Trimming at V came to 3 bases and at J to 2 bases, leaving 11 bases not matched to a gene. The CDR3 is CASSWGRGTGINTGELFF. CDR3 DNA: TGTGCCAGCAGCTGGGGACGTGGGACAGGGATAAACACCGGGGAGCTGTTTTTT.

There are many counts of this clonotype. The gene calls are TRBV5-1 and TRBJ2-7, with D perhaps TRBD1 (6 bases). This CDR3 is built from 14 residues. V was shortened by 4 bases and J by 0 bases, with 11 bases between the two germline ends. Germline values: CDR1 SGHRS, CDR2 YFSETQ. CDR3 nucleotide sequence: TGCGCCAGCAGCATTGGGGACAACTCCTACGAGCAGTACTTC. It is translated as CASSIGDNSYEQYF.

This clonotype was counted between two and nine times. This chain joins TRBV3-1 and TRBJ1-5, with D possibly TRBD1 on 6 matching bases. V was cut by 4 bases and J by 0 bases, with 16 bases left in between. The CDR3 consists of 17 residues. Germline lookup yields CDR1 LGHDT and CDR2 YNNKEL (reference sequence). The chain's CDR3 is CASSPKGRGDSNQPQHF. CDR3 in DNA: TGTGCCAGCAGCCCGAAGGGCAGGGGTGATAGCAATCAGCCCCAGCATTTT.

The chain couples TRBV5-1 to TRBJ2-3; D is ambiguous. V lost 4 bases and J 0 bases, leaving 12 bases between the germline ends. The CDR3 is 15 residues long. Germline V gene lookup returns CDR1 SGHRS and CDR2 YFSETQ. CDR3 sequence: CASSLMGTSTDTQYF. DNA for the CDR3: TGCGCCAGCAGCCTAATGGGAACTAGCACAGATACGCAGTATTTT.

This clonotype was counted at least ten times. The genes are TRBV6-6 and TRBJ1-5; 7 bases agree with TRBD1. Germline trimming cut 4 bases from V and 3 bases from J; bases unmatched to any gene: 6. This CDR3 has 15 amino acids. Germline assignment: CDR1 MNHNY and CDR2 SVGAGI (reference sequence). The CDR3 protein is CASSFPGQYNQPQHF. The CDR3, as DNA: TGTGCCAGCAGTTTCCCGGGACAGTACAATCAGCCCCAGCATTTT.

This clonotype showed up just a few times. CDR3 residues: CASSPLGPRNEQYF. The CDR3 nucleotides read TGTGCCAGCAGTCCCCTAGGGCCCCGGAACGAGCAGTACTTC. J is TRBJ2-4 and V is TRBV12-3 or TRBV12-4, with D unclear. The DNA end is more similar to TRBJ2-7, so the J call may be wrong. The CDR3 runs to 14 residues.

With respect to this clonotype: Possible read error: a much larger clone is one base away. The chain couples TRBV9 to TRBJ2-5, with D tentatively TRBD2 (6 bases). CDR1 and CDR2 from the germline V gene are SGDLS and YYNGEE. This CDR3 spans 15 amino acids. V shed 0 bases and J shed 1 base, with 10 bases lying between them. Here the CDR3 reads CASSVAGDGQETQYF. The CDR3 nucleotides are TGTGCCAGCAGCGTAGCGGGAGACGGCCAAGAGACCCAGTACTTC.

This clonotype was recorded many times. The gene calls are TRBV5-1 and TRBJ2-1; TRBD1 agrees at 8 bases. This CDR3 region has 16 residues. Germline CDR1 SGHRS, CDR2 YFSETQ. Unmatched junction bases numbered 9, after V lost 3 bases and J lost 4 bases. The chain's CDR3 is CASSWATGAGYNEQFF. The CDR3 coding sequence is TGCGCCAGCAGCTGGGCGACAGGGGCTGGGTACAATGAGCAGTTCTTC.

This clonotype was recorded at least ten times. The chain has TRBV6-6 and TRBJ2-1; D remains ambiguous. The CDR3 has 12 residues. Germline V gene data show CDR1 as MNHNY and CDR2 as SVGAGI (reference sequence). The germline V and J ends were trimmed by 5 bases and 6 bases, with 8 bases remaining between them. Here the CDR3 DNA reads TGTGCCAGCAGTACAACCCCCAATGAGCAGTTCTTC. It specifies CASSTTPNEQFF.

This clonotype was seen more than once but under ten times. The chain joins TRBV7-9 to TRBJ2-1, with 10 nucleotides matching TRBD2. J was trimmed by 3 bases and V by 4 bases; bases with no gene match: 12. From germline, CDR1 is SEHNR and CDR2 FQNEAQ (reference sequence). The CDR3 length is 18 residues. CDR3 nucleotide sequence: TGTGCCAGCAGCTCCCCGAGTACTAGCGGGGCACTCTACAATGAGCAGTTCTTC. Protein: CASSSPSTSGALYNEQFF.

The gene calls are TRBV13 and TRBJ2-5; the match to TRBD2 covers 10 bases. The CDR3 spans 15 residues. Germline trimming cut 5 bases from V and 11 bases from J; bases unmatched to any gene: 14. Germline V gene sequence: CDR1 PRHDT, CDR2 FYEKMQ (reference sequence). This chain's CDR3 is CASSAPSGSYNEQYF. CDR3 sequence (DNA): TGTGCCAGCAGCGCCCCTAGCGGGAGTTACAATGAGCAGTACTTC.